The 21 T cell receptor beta chains in this list originate from one sample, sequenced in a study of chemoradiotherapy in HPV16-positive cancers. TCRdb keeps only in-frame clones here, not all; method: immunoSEQ multiplex PCR. This table has several hundred clones, around nine tenths appearing once. This specimen was tumor tissue, taken from a patient who underwent chemoradiotherapy. The receptors stem from a human donor with HPV-associated anogenital cancer.

The rearrangement links TRBV11-2 to TRBJ2-1; 8 bases agree with TRBD2. V dropped 6 bases and J dropped 0; count of bases not matched to a gene: 4. This CDR3 contains 15 residues. CDR1 and CDR2 (germline): SGHAT, FQNNGV. DNA for the CDR3: TGTGCCAGCAGGACTAGCGCCAGCTCCTACAATGAGCAGTTCTTC. Translation: CASRTSASSYNEQFF. Supplemented by reference TRBV11-2 and TRBJ2-1, the full variable domain reads EAGVAQSPRYKIIEKRQSVAFWCNPISGHATLYWYQQILGQGPKLLIQFQNNGVVDDSQLPKDRFSAERLKGVDSTLKIQPAKLEDSAVYLCASRTSASSYNEQFFGPGTRLTVL.

This rearrangement joins TRBV30 to TRBJ1-6; TRBD1 is a possible D gene (5 bases). This CDR3 comprises 13 residues. Germline CDR1 is GTSNPN and CDR2 is SVGIG (reference sequence). V lost 3 bases and J 10 bases, leaving 13 bases between the germline ends. In DNA form, the CDR3 reads TGTGCCTGGAGACGAGGGGATGGCTCACCCCTCCACTTT. Translation: CAWRRGDGSPLHF.

This clone was picked up one time. CDR3 bases: TGTGCCAGCAGTCCCCGACAGGGTTTCTATGGCTACACCTTC. Its protein is CASSPRQGFYGYTF. This rearrangement joins TRBV27 to TRBJ1-2; 7 bases are shared with TRBD1. The CDR3 covers 14 residues. J lost 4 bases, V lost 5 bases, and 7 bases had no gene match. Germline CDR1 is MNHEY and CDR2 is SMNVEV (reference sequence).

The genes are TRBV21-1 and TRBJ1-2; the D call TRBD1 from the table was never checked on the DNA. TRBV21-1 is listed as a pseudogene. The CDR3 runs 15 residues. The CDR3 loop is CASSKPPTGGYGYTF. The CDR3 coding sequence is TGTGCCAGCAGCAAACCTCCAACAGGGGGCTATGGCTACACCTTC.

The CDR3 reads CASRLGTLQSYEQYF. CDR3 coding DNA: TGTGCCAGCAGACTCGGGACCCTACAATCCTACGAGCAGTACTTC. This chain links TRBV11-1 with TRBJ2-7; D may correspond to TRBD1 or TRBD2 (5 bases each). The CDR3 spans 15 residues. The V end was cut by 6 bases, the J end by 1 base, with 16 bases between. Germline-derived CDR1 and CDR2 are SGHAT and FQDESV (reference sequence).

This chain uses TRBV6-6 with TRBJ1-2; D is ambiguous. The germline V gene has CDR1 MNHNY and CDR2 SVGAGI (reference sequence). Trimming pared 6 bases from V and 7 bases from J, leaving 9 bases between. The CDR3 is made up of 11 amino acids. Written as DNA, the CDR3 is TGTGCCAGCAGCTTAGACGCTGGCTACACCTTC. It is translated as CASSLDAGYTF.

This sequence joins TRBV18 and TRBJ1-2; D may be TRBD1 (5 bases). V was shortened by 1 base and J by 4 bases, with 7 bases between the two germline ends. This CDR3 region has 13 residues. Germline V lookup: CDR1 KGHSH, CDR2 LQKENI. The CDR3 coding sequence is TGTGCCAGCTCACCACAGGGGACCTATGGCTACACCTTC. This gives the protein CASSPQGTYGYTF.

The V call is TRBV25-1, the J call TRBJ1-1; D is perhaps TRBD1 (6 bases). In germline, CDR1 is MGHDK, CDR2 SYGVNS. V was trimmed by 7 bases and J by 1 base, leaving 10 bases between them. The CDR3 runs to 13 residues. The chain's CDR3 is CASNWGRNTEAFF. CDR3 nucleotides: TGTGCCAGCAATTGGGGGCGGAACACTGAAGCTTTCTTT.

This clone has just a few counts. This chain joins TRBV2 and TRBJ2-7; 9 nucleotides align to TRBD1. CDR1 and CDR2 from the germline V gene are SNHLY and FYNNEI. The CDR3 is 15 amino acids. The trim removed 6 bases at V and 3 bases at J, leaving 9 bases unmatched. Here the CDR3 reads CASSAPGQGRYEQYF. DNA of the CDR3: TGTGCCAGCAGCGCGCCGGGACAGGGTCGCTACGAGCAGTACTTC.

CDR3 nucleotide sequence: TGTGCCAGCAGTGAAAGGGTAGGCACAGATACGCAGTATTTT. As protein: CASSERVGTDTQYF. The chain recombines TRBV6-1 with TRBJ2-3, with D hard to call. The CDR3 sequence is 14 residues long. V lost 2 bases to trimming and J lost 1 base, with 7 bases between them. Germline CDR1 and CDR2: MNHNS and SASEGT.

This sequence joins TRBV5-1 and TRBJ2-5; D is ambiguous. CDR1 is SGHRS, CDR2 YFSETQ, per germline. The CDR3 runs to 13 residues. V dropped 1 base and J dropped 3 bases, with 7 bases sitting between them. DNA for the CDR3: TGCGCCAGCAGCTTGAACGGCAAAGAGACCCAGTACTTC. As protein: CASSLNGKETQYF.

V gene TRBV21-1 combines with J gene TRBJ1-3. TRBV21-1 is reported as a pseudogene. The CDR3 extends over 16 amino acids. CDR3 nucleotide sequence: TGTGCCAGCAGTATATGGCTACAACACGCACGAAACACCATATATTTT. Protein sequence: CASSIWLQHARNTIYF.

The chain uses TRBV2 and TRBJ2-5; TRBD2 matches 13 bases. This CDR3 has 15 residues. J gave up 5 bases and V 4 bases, and 4 bases lay outside the gene matches. The germline CDR1 and CDR2 sequences are SNHLY and FYNNEI. DNA of the CDR3: TGTGCCAGCAGTGCACTAGCGGGAGGGACGGAGACCCAGTACTTC. Amino acids: CASSALAGGTETQYF.

As DNA, the CDR3 is TGTGCCAGCAGCTCCTTTGACAGTTCGTACTCTGGAAACACCATATATTTT. Encoded protein: CASSSFDSSYSGNTIYF. J is TRBJ1-3 and V is TRBV7-9, with D perhaps matching TRBD1 (5 bases). Germline CDR1 SEHNR, CDR2 FQNEAQ (reference sequence). V was pared by 4 bases and J by 0 bases, with 16 bases between. This CDR3 is built from 17 residues. Looking up the rest from reference TRBV7-9 and TRBJ1-3 gives the full variable domain: DTGVSQNPRHKITKRGQNVTFRCDPISEHNRLYWYRQTLGQGPEFLTYFQNEAQLEKSRLLSDRFSAERPKGSFSTLEIQRTEQGDSAMYLCASSSFDSSYSGNTIYFGEGSWLTVV.

The chain recombines TRBV5-1 with TRBJ1-2, with D perhaps TRBD1 (5 bases). CDR1 is SGHRS, CDR2 YFSETQ, per germline. Trimming took off 0 bases at V and 6 bases at J, with 18 bases between the two ends. This CDR3 comprises 16 residues. The CDR3 sequence is CASSLGGGVRENGYTF. The CDR3 region has the DNA TGCGCCAGCAGCTTGGGGGGGGGAGTTCGAGAAAATGGCTACACCTTC.

The gene calls are TRBV5-1 and TRBJ2-5; D uncertain. Germline V gene sequence: CDR1 SGHRS, CDR2 YFSETQ. This CDR3 contains 10 residues. V was pared by 7 bases and J by 3 bases, with 4 bases between. This CDR3 reads CASGEETQYF. The DNA for the CDR3 is TGCGCCAGCGGTGAAGAGACCCAGTACTTC.

This chain joins TRBV18 and TRBJ2-6, with D possibly matching TRBD2 (5 bases). The CDR3 is made up of 16 amino acids. Germline CDR1 is KGHSH and CDR2 is LQKENI. V was trimmed by 2 bases and J by 3 bases, leaving 11 bases between them. In nucleotides, the CDR3 is TGTGCCAGCTCACCATCGGGGAGAGATGGGGCCAACGTCCTGACTTTC. Residues: CASSPSGRDGANVLTF.

The chain has TRBV6-5 and TRBJ2-4, with TRBD2 identical over 7 bases. CDR1 is MNHEY and CDR2 is SVGAGI in the germline V gene. The ends lost 5 bases at V and 9 bases at J; junction bases unmatched: 13. The CDR3 contains 15 residues. In DNA form, the CDR3 reads TGTGCCAGCAGTAATCCCTCGGGGGGTCGACGCATTCAGTACTTC. It encodes CASSNPSGGRRIQYF.

The chain uses TRBV7-2 and TRBJ2-7, with 10 bases lining up with TRBD1. Germline lookup yields CDR1 SGHTA and CDR2 FQGNSA. V lost 5 bases and J lost 6; bases outside the gene matches: 10. This CDR3 contains 15 residues. CDR3: CASSLPGQGLLEQYF. The DNA for the CDR3 is TGTGCCAGCAGCCTACCGGGACAGGGGCTACTCGAGCAGTACTTC.

This rearrangement joins TRBV5-1 to TRBJ2-5, with 14 bases that match TRBD2. V lost 4 bases, J lost 3 bases, and 2 bases stayed unmatched. The V gene's germline CDR1 is SGHRS and CDR2 YFSETQ. The CDR3 covers 15 residues. The CDR3 is CASSPTSGGEETQYF. As DNA, the CDR3 is TGCGCCAGCAGCCCGACTAGCGGGGGGGAAGAGACCCAGTACTTC. The full variable domain, with the rest looked up from reference TRBV5-1 and TRBJ2-5, is KAGVTQTPRYLIKTRGQQVTLSCSPISGHRSVSWYQQTPGQGLQFLFEYFSETQRNKGNFPGRFSGRQFSNSRSEMNVSTLELGDSALYLCASSPTSGGEETQYFGPGTRLLVL.

The chain has TRBV7-9 and TRBJ2-7; a weak D match, TRBD2 (5 bases). CDR1 is SEHNR, CDR2 FQNEAQ, per germline (reference sequence). This CDR3 comprises 15 residues. Trimming pared 1 base from V and 5 bases from J, leaving 15 bases between. The CDR3 spells CASSLDGRPGNEQYF. The CDR3 nucleotides read TGTGCCAGCAGCTTAGACGGCAGGCCGGGGAACGAGCAGTACTTC.